The source of this T cell receptor (beta chain) is a study of Graves' ophthalmopathy and Graves' hyperthyroidism. Hyperthyroidism counted as stable given no ophthalmopathy within 18 months of follow-up. Clinical symptoms, serum thyroxine, TRAb, thyroid ultrasound and orbital computed tomography determined diagnosis. This clonotype appeared many times. Its antigen remains unidentified. The study, taken as a whole, reports: It was with 65% to 71% sensitivity and 72.22% specificity that the model predicted ophthalmopathy progression. In blood, most expanded thyroid clonotypes above 0.001 frequency were also detected.

The CDR3 is made up of 13 amino acids. V shed 1 base and J shed 2 bases, with 5 bases lying between them. The germline gives CDR1 LGHNT, CDR2 FRNRAP. The authors amplified TCR beta CDR3 regions from RNA transcripts. The workflow started with a first-round RT-PCR run with HTBI primers and then moved on to a second-round multiplex PCR. TCRdb processed the multiplex PCR reads anew with MiXCR; each CDR3 protein has one entry. Of roughly 410,000 distinct CDR3 sequences in the sample, approximately 15% were seen once. The chain uses TRBV12-5 and TRBJ1-2, with D unresolved. The sequencing sample was made of peripheral blood. This TCR derives from a woman aged 18-35 years with stable Graves' hyperthyroidism. CDR3 sequence reads: CASGLDKNYGYTF. CDR3 coding DNA: TGTGCTAGTGGTTTGGACAAAAACTATGGCTACACCTTC.